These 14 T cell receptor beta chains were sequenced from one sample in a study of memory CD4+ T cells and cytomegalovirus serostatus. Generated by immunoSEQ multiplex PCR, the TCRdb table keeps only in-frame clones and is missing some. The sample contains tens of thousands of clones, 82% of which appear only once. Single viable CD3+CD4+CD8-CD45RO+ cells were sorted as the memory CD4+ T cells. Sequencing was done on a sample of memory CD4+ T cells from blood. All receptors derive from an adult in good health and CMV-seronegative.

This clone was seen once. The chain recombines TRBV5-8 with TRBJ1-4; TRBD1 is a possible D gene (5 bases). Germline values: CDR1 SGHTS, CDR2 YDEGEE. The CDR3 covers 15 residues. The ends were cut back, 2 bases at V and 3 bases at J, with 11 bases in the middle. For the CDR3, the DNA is TGTGCCAGCAGCTTTCTAGTGGGGGCTAATGAAAAACTGTTTTTT. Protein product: CASSFLVGANEKLFF.

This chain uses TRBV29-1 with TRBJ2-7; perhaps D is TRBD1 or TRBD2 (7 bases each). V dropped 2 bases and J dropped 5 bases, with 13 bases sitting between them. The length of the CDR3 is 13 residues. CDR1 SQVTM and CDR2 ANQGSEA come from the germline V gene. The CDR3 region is CSVENRGGDEQYF. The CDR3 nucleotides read TGCAGCGTTGAAAACAGGGGAGGGGACGAGCAGTACTTC.

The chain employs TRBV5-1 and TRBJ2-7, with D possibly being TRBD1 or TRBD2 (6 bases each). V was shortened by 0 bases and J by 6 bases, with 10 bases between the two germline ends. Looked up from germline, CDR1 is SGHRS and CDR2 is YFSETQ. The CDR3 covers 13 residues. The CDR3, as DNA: TGCGCCAGCAGCTTGGGGGGGGCCCCCGAGCAGTACTTC. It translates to CASSLGGAPEQYF.

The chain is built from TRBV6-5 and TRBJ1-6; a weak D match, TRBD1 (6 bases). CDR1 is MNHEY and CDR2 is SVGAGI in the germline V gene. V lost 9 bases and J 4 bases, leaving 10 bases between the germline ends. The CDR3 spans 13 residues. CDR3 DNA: TGTGCCAGTAACACAGGGTATAATTCACCCCTCCACTTT. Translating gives CASNTGYNSPLHF.

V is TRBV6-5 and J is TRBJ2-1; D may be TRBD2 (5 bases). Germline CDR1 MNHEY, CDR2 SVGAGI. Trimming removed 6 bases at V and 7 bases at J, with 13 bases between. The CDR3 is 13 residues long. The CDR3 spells CASSETRQNEQFF. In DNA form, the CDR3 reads TGTGCCAGCAGCGAAACTAGGCAGAATGAGCAGTTCTTC.

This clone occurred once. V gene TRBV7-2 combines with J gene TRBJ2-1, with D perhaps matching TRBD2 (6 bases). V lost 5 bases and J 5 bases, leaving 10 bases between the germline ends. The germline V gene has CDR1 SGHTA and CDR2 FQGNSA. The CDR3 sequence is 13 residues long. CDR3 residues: CASSPGLHNEQFF. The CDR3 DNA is TGTGCCAGCAGCCCTGGACTACACAATGAGCAGTTCTTC.

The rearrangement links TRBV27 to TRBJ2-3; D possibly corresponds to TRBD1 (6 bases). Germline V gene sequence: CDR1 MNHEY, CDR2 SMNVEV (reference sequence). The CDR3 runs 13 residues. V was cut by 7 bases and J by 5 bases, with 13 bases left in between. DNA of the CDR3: TGTGCCAGCAAGCTGGACAGATTAGATACGCAGTATTTT. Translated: CASKLDRLDTQYF.

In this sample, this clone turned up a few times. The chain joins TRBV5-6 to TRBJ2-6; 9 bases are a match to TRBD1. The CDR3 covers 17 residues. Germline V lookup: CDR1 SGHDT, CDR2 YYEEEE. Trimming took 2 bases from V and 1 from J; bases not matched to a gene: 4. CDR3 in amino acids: CASSFRDRVSGANVLTF. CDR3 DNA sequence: TGTGCCAGCAGCTTTAGGGACAGGGTGTCTGGGGCCAACGTCCTGACTTTC.

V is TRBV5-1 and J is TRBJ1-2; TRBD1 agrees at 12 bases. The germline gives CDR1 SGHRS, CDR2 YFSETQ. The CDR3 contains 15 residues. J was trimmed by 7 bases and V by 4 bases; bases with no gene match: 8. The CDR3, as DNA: TGCGCCAGCAGCGACTCCGGGACAGGGGGCTTTGGCTACACCTTC. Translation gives CASSDSGTGGFGYTF.

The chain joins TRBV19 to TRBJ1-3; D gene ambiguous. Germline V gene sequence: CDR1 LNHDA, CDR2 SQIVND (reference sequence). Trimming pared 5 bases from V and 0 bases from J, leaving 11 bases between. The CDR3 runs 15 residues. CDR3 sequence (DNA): TGTGCCAGTAGTCCGGGCCTACTCTCTGGAAACACCATATATTTT. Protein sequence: CASSPGLLSGNTIYF.

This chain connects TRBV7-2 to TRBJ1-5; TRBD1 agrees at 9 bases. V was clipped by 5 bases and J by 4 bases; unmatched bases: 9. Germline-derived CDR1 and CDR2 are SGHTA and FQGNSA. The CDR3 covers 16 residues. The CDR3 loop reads CASSPPGGTGNQPQHF. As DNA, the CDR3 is TGTGCCAGCAGCCCTCCCGGGGGGACAGGGAATCAGCCCCAGCATTTT.

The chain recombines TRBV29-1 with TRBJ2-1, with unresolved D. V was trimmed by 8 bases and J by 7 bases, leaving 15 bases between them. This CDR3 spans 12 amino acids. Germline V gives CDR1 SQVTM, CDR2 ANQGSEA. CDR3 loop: CSFVLSRNEQFF. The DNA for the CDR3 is TGCAGCTTTGTCCTGTCTCGGAATGAGCAGTTCTTC.

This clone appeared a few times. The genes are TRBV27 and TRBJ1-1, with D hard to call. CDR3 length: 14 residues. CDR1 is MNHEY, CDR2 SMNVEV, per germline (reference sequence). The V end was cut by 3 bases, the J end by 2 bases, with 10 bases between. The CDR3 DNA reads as TGTGCCAGCAGTTTCCGGGAGGGTAACACTGAAGCTTTCTTT. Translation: CASSFREGNTEAFF.

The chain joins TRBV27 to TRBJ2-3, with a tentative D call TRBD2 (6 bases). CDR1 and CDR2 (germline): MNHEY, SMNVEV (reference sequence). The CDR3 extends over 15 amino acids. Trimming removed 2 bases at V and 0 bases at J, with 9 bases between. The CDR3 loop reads CASSLGGISTDTQYF. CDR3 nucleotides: TGTGCCAGCAGTTTAGGCGGGATTAGCACAGATACGCAGTATTTT.